A selection of T cell receptor beta chains follows, all from one sample in a study of cytomegalovirus exposure and HLA in healthy donors. Libraries were prepared by immunoSEQ multiplex PCR; TCRdb keeps only in-frame clonotypes and omits some of them. The repertoire holds more than 140,000 clones, with under 70% as singletons. The sample taken for sequencing was PBMCs. The receptors were sampled from a woman younger than 45 in good health and CMV-seropositive. The CDR3 runs from the conserved cysteine through the conserved F or W. Fields, in order: V gene, CDR3 length, clone size, D gene, J gene, CDR3 protein, CDR3 DNA. D genes are given only for firm matches. For some rows the clone size is stated as once, few or many, or as a class when expanded; others skip it.

V: TRBV4-1; length: 13; size: .; D: TRBD2; J: TRBJ2-7; CDR3: CASTPRAGEEQYF; DNA: TGCGCCAGCACCCCGAGAGCGGGAGAAGAGCAGTACTTC
V: TRBV5-1; length: 14; size: once; D: TRBD1; J: TRBJ1-2; CDR3: CASSSSQGIYGYTF; DNA: TGCGCCAGCAGCTCCTCACAGGGGATCTATGGCTACACCTTC
V: TRBV6-4; length: 14; size: few; D: TRBD1; J: TRBJ2-2; CDR3: CASSGTGDTGELFF; DNA: TGTGCCAGCAGTGGGACAGGGGACACCGGGGAGCTGTTTTTT
V: TRBV7-6; length: 18; size: .; D: .; J: TRBJ2-3; CDR3: CASSLGVTLNSGTDTQYF; DNA: TGTGCCAGCAGCTTAGGGGTGACTCTCAATTCTGGCACAGATACGCAGTATTTT
V: TRBV14; length: 13; size: few; D: TRBD2; J: TRBJ2-1; CDR3: CASSPFSGDEQFF; DNA: TGTGCCAGCAGCCCATTTAGCGGGGATGAGCAGTTCTTC
V: TRBV6-4; length: 15; size: .; D: TRBD1; J: TRBJ1-5; CDR3: CASSATGTGGQPQHF; DNA: TGTGCCAGCAGTGCAACCGGGACAGGGGGCCAGCCCCAGCATTTT
V: TRBV6-5; length: 12; size: few; D: .; J: TRBJ1-1; CDR3: CASVRTNTEAFF; DNA: TGTGCCAGTGTTCGCACTAACACTGAAGCTTTCTTT
V: TRBV4-1; length: 16; size: .; D: .; J: TRBJ1-1; CDR3: CASSQGPPGAGTEAFF; DNA: TGCGCCAGCAGCCAAGGTCCTCCAGGGGCTGGCACTGAAGCTTTCTTT
V: TRBV4-1; length: 13; size: .; D: .; J: TRBJ2-7; CDR3: CASSLDRPYEQYF; DNA: TGCGCCAGCAGCCTGGACAGACCATACGAGCAGTACTTC
V: TRBV5-1; length: 15; size: .; D: .; J: TRBJ1-4; CDR3: CASSSNAATNEKLFF; DNA: TGCGCCAGCAGCTCCAACGCGGCCACTAATGAAAAACTGTTTTTT
V: TRBV6-5; length: 14; size: .; D: .; J: TRBJ1-5; CDR3: CASRSGHSNQPQHF; DNA: TGTGCCAGCAGGAGCGGTCATAGCAATCAGCCCCAGCATTTT
V: TRBV29-1; length: 13; size: .; D: .; J: TRBJ1-5; CDR3: CSARTSSNQPQHF; DNA: TGCAGCGCCCGGACATCTAGCAATCAGCCCCAGCATTTT
V: TRBV7-8; length: 13; size: .; D: .; J: TRBJ2-5; CDR3: CASMLAGQETQYF; DNA: TGTGCCAGCATGTTGGCAGGCCAAGAGACCCAGTACTTC
V: TRBV6-6; length: 14; size: many; D: TRBD1; J: TRBJ2-1; CDR3: CASSRGQGANEQFF; DNA: TGTGCCAGCAGCCGGGGACAGGGGGCTAATGAGCAGTTCTTC
V: TRBV4-1; length: 15; size: .; D: .; J: TRBJ1-5; CDR3: CASSQEGRDNQPQHF; DNA: TGCGCCAGCAGCCAAGAAGGCCGGGACAATCAGCCCCAGCATTTT
V: TRBV5-1; length: 16; size: few; D: .; J: TRBJ2-1; CDR3: CASSSLQASSYNEQFF; DNA: TGCGCCAGCAGCTCGCTACAGGCGAGCTCCTACAATGAGCAGTTCTTC
V: TRBV5-4; length: 13; size: .; D: TRBD1; J: TRBJ1-2; CDR3: CASSPTGPGGYTF; DNA: TGTGCCAGCAGCCCGACAGGGCCAGGGGGCTACACCTTC
V: TRBV15; length: 14; size: .; D: TRBD2; J: TRBJ2-2; CDR3: CATSRETSGIRLFF; DNA: TGTGCCACCAGCAGAGAGACTAGCGGGATAAGGCTGTTTTTT